A selection of T cell receptor beta chains follows, all from one sample in a study of cytomegalovirus exposure and HLA in healthy donors. Generated by immunoSEQ multiplex PCR, the TCRdb table keeps only in-frame clones and is missing some. The sample includes under 200,000 clones, approximately 80% of them seen just once. What was sequenced was PBMCs. The source is a woman in her forties in good health and CMV-seropositive. The CDR3 runs from the conserved cysteine through the conserved F or W. The D gene is left open where the match is weak. Clone size is given for some rows only: seen once, a few or many times, or a class if the clone is expanded.

abundance | d_gene | j_gene | v_gene | CDR3aa | CDR3nt
few | TRBD2 | TRBJ2-4 | TRBV7-2 | CASSLIGGGLDIQYF | TGTGCCAGCAGCTTAATTGGCGGGGGGTTGGACATTCAGTACTTC
. | . | TRBJ1-6 | TRBV5-1 | CASSARRSDSPLHF | TGCGCCAGCAGCGCGCGCAGGTCAGATTCACCCCTCCACTTT
few | . | TRBJ2-3 | TRBV5-4 | CASSLGGDTQYF | TGTGCCAGCAGCTTAGGAGGAGATACGCAGTATTTT
. | TRBD2 | TRBJ2-1 | TRBV28 | CASSLGGANYNEQFF | TGTGCCAGCAGCCTCGGGGGGGCCAACTACAATGAGCAGTTCTTC
few | TRBD2 | TRBJ2-1 | TRBV5-8 | CASSFGGSRNEQFF | TGTGCCAGCAGCTTTGGCGGGAGTCGCAATGAGCAGTTCTTC
. | . | TRBJ2-2 | TRBV19 | CASEVQNTGELFF | TGTGCCAGTGAGGTTCAGAACACCGGGGAGCTGTTTTTT
few | TRBD2 | TRBJ2-5 | TRBV19 | CASSKGSGIQETQYF | TGTGCCAGTAGTAAAGGTAGCGGGATCCAAGAGACCCAGTACTTC
. | TRBD1 | TRBJ1-4 | TRBV6-6 | CASSRGQGAEKLFF | TGTGCCAGCAGTCGCGGACAGGGGGCGGAAAAACTGTTTTTT
. | . | TRBJ2-1 | TRBV5-1 | CASSLRLESYNEQFF | TGCGCCAGCAGCTTGAGACTAGAGTCCTACAATGAGCAGTTCTTC
. | . | TRBJ1-2 | TRBV4-1 | CASSQEERGYTF | TGCGCCAGCAGCCAAGAAGAGCGCGGCTACACCTTC
. | . | TRBJ1-5 | TRBV25-1 | CASSGGSNQPQHF | TGTGCCAGCAGTGGAGGTAGCAATCAGCCCCAGCATTTT
once | TRBD1 | TRBJ2-7 | TRBV6-6 | CASSGTAYEQYF | TGTGCCAGCAGTGGGACAGCCTACGAGCAGTACTTC
. | . | TRBJ2-2 | TRBV6-1 | CASPDTYTGELFF | TGTGCCAGCCCAGACACCTATACCGGGGAGCTGTTTTTT
few | TRBD1 | TRBJ2-7 | TRBV6-5 | CASTPGQGSYEQYF | TGTGCCAGCACCCCGGGACAGGGCTCCTACGAGCAGTACTTC
. | TRBD2 | TRBJ2-7 | TRBV5-4 | CASSRSSSGSSYEQYF | TGTGCCAGCAGCCGAAGTAGCAGCGGGAGCTCCTACGAGCAGTACTTC
. | TRBD2 | TRBJ2-5 | TRBV6-5 | CASLWKRGQETQYF | TGTGCCAGCCTCTGGAAGCGGGGGCAAGAGACCCAGTACTTC
. | TRBD1 | TRBJ1-6 | TRBV2 | CASSVRDRYSPLHF | TGTGCCAGCAGTGTTCGGGACAGATATTCACCCCTCCACTTT
. | . | TRBJ1-1 | TRBV7-9 | CASSPYPQNTEAFF | TGTGCCAGCAGCCCCTATCCGCAGAACACTGAAGCTTTCTTT
. | TRBD1 | TRBJ2-3 | TRBV2 | CASSLQGATDTQYF | TGTGCCAGCAGCCTACAGGGGGCCACAGATACGCAGTATTTT
. | . | TRBJ1-1 | TRBV6-1 | CASSESAGFGTEAFF | TGTGCCAGCAGTGAAAGCGCTGGGTTCGGCACTGAAGCTTTCTTT
. | TRBD1 | TRBJ1-1 | TRBV19 | CASSAQGAKTEAFF | TGTGCCAGTAGTGCCCAGGGGGCCAAGACTGAAGCTTTCTTT
. | . | TRBJ1-1 | TRBV28 | CASSLPGTPDTEAFF | TGTGCCAGCAGTTTACCAGGGACACCGGACACTGAAGCTTTCTTT
. | . | TRBJ1-2 | TRBV29-1 | CSVEDFQSQGDTKGGYTF | TGCAGCGTTGAAGATTTTCAGTCCCAGGGTGATACTAAGGGTGGCTACACCTTC
. | TRBD1 | TRBJ2-7 | TRBV27 | CASSATGVNNYEQYF | TGTGCCAGCAGTGCGACAGGGGTAAATAATTACGAGCAGTACTTC
. | TRBD1 | TRBJ1-1 | TRBV7-9 | CASSLARGQGKAEAFF | TGTGCCAGCAGCTTAGCGAGGGGACAGGGGAAAGCTGAAGCTTTCTTT
once | . | TRBJ1-2 | TRBV30 | CAWGQPIANYGYTF | TGTGCCTGGGGACAGCCCATTGCTAACTATGGCTACACCTTC
. | . | TRBJ1-4 | TRBV18 | CASSPARDNNEKLFF | TGTGCCAGCTCACCAGCCAGGGATAATAATGAAAAACTGTTTTTT
few | TRBD2 | TRBJ2-1 | TRBV7-2 | CASSLGLADNNEQFF | TGTGCCAGCAGCCTCGGGCTAGCGGACAACAATGAGCAGTTCTTC
. | . | TRBJ1-2 | TRBV19 | CASSYLKSGYTF | TGTGCCAGTAGTTACCTGAAGAGCGGCTACACCTTC